These T cell receptor beta chains were read from a single sample in a study of identical twins. From the 5' RACE reads, TCRdb called clonotypes with MiXCR, one entry per CDR3 protein. The data show approximately 500,000 distinct CDR3 sequences, 20% to 30% seen once. These records were also assigned to another study, of T cells expressing NK-cell markers.

Sequencing was done on a sample of CD4+ T cells sorted from blood. Receptor source: a young woman in good health. CDR3s include the opening cysteine and the closing phenylalanine or tryptophan. Each record gives: D gene, clone size, J gene, V gene, CDR3 DNA, CDR3 protein. The D gene is left open where the match is weak. Rows give clone size only sometimes, using once, few, many, or a class for an expanded clone.

D: TRBD1
size: few
J: TRBJ2-7
V: TRBV28
DNA: TGTGCCAGCAGAGGGACAGAATTCTACGAGCAGTACTTC
CDR3: CASRGTEFYEQYF

D: NA
size: NA
J: TRBJ1-2
V: TRBV5-1
DNA: TGCGCCAGCAGCTTGGGGGACTCTAACTATGGCTACACCTTC
CDR3: CASSLGDSNYGYTF

D: TRBD1
size: NA
J: TRBJ1-5
V: TRBV20-1
DNA: TGCAGTGCCCCGGGACAGGGGCATCAGCCCCAGCATTTT
CDR3: CSAPGQGHQPQHF

D: NA
size: NA
J: TRBJ1-5
V: TRBV5-5
DNA: TGTGCCAGCAGCAAGGGCAGCACCTCAACTTATAGCAATCAGCCCCAGCATTTT
CDR3: CASSKGSTSTYSNQPQHF

D: NA
size: NA
J: TRBJ2-6
V: TRBV5-4
DNA: TGTGCCAGCAGCTTGCCCCCAGGGCAAGGGGCCAACGTCCTGACTTTC
CDR3: CASSLPPGQGANVLTF

D: NA
size: NA
J: TRBJ2-7
V: TRBV6-5
DNA: TGTGCCAGCAGTTACTCGTATCGGCAGGGAGCCTACGAGCAGTACTTC
CDR3: CASSYSYRQGAYEQYF

D: NA
size: few
J: TRBJ1-6
V: TRBV12-3/TRBV12-4
DNA: TGTGCCAGCAGTTTCGGACGAGGCTCCTATAATTCACCCCTCCACTTT
CDR3: CASSFGRGSYNSPLHF

D: NA
size: NA
J: TRBJ2-7
V: TRBV7-2
DNA: TGTGCCAGCAGGGACTCCGGGACGGGGACCTACGAGCAGTACTTC
CDR3: CASRDSGTGTYEQYF

D: NA
size: NA
J: TRBJ1-4
V: TRBV7-9
DNA: TGTGCCAGCAGCCCCCTACGGGGACATAATGAAAAACTGTTTTTT
CDR3: CASSPLRGHNEKLFF

D: NA
size: NA
J: TRBJ2-3
V: TRBV12-3/TRBV12-4
DNA: TGTGCCAGCAGCCCTCCTCGACAGGCCCTCACAGATACGCAGTATTTT
CDR3: CASSPPRQALTDTQYF

D: TRBD1
size: NA
J: TRBJ1-1
V: TRBV7-9
DNA: TGTGCCAGCAGATCTCCGGGACAGGAAGCTTTCTTT
CDR3: CASRSPGQEAFF

D: NA
size: NA
J: TRBJ2-7
V: TRBV12-3/TRBV12-4
DNA: TGTGCCAGCAGTTCTAACACCTACGAGCAGTACTTC
CDR3: CASSSNTYEQYF

D: NA
size: NA
J: TRBJ2-7
V: TRBV3-1
DNA: TGTGCCAGCAGCCTACGCGAGTCCTACGAGCAGTACTTC
CDR3: CASSLRESYEQYF

D: TRBD2
size: few
J: TRBJ2-7
V: TRBV7-2
DNA: TGTGCCAGCAGCGCCCACAGCGGGATGTACGAGCAGTACTTC
CDR3: CASSAHSGMYEQYF

D: TRBD1
size: many
J: TRBJ2-1
V: TRBV12-3/TRBV12-4
DNA: TGTGCCAGCAGTTTAGCGCCGGGACAGGGGTTAAATGAGCAGTTCTTC
CDR3: CASSLAPGQGLNEQFF

D: TRBD2
size: NA
J: TRBJ2-1
V: TRBV20-1
DNA: TGCAGTGCTAGATCCCGGACTAGCAGGGCCTACAATGAGCAGTTCTTC
CDR3: CSARSRTSRAYNEQFF

D: NA
size: NA
J: TRBJ1-4
V: TRBV7-9
DNA: TGTGCCAGCAGCTCCGGGGTTGGGGAAAAACTGTTTTTT
CDR3: CASSSGVGEKLFF

D: NA
size: few
J: TRBJ2-2
V: TRBV5-1
DNA: TGCGCCAGCAGCTCCGGGACCACCGGGGAGCTGTTTTTT
CDR3: CASSSGTTGELFF

D: NA
size: few
J: TRBJ2-7
V: TRBV20-1
DNA: TGCAGTGCTACTCAAGGTGCCAGGGACTACGAGCAGTACTTC
CDR3: CSATQGARDYEQYF

D: NA
size: few
J: TRBJ1-1
V: TRBV12-3/TRBV12-4
DNA: TGTGCCAGCAGTTTGCTTAGCCGGGGGCTTTTGAACACTGAAGCTTTCTTT
CDR3: CASSLLSRGLLNTEAFF

D: TRBD1
size: NA
J: TRBJ2-7
V: TRBV6-5
DNA: TGTGCCAGCAGTTACTGGACAGGGACCCCCTACGAGCAGTACTTC
CDR3: CASSYWTGTPYEQYF

D: NA
size: NA
J: TRBJ2-3
V: TRBV20-1
DNA: TGCAGTGCTAGAGTAGGGATTTCGGATACGCAGTATTTT
CDR3: CSARVGISDTQYF

D: TRBD1
size: few
J: TRBJ1-3
V: TRBV7-9
DNA: TGTGCCAGCAGCGGATCAGGGGGAGGAAACACCATATATTTT
CDR3: CASSGSGGGNTIYF

D: NA
size: many
J: TRBJ1-1
V: TRBV5-1
DNA: TGCGCCAGCAGCTTGGACCCAGGAATGAACACTGAAGCTTTCTTT
CDR3: CASSLDPGMNTEAFF

D: NA
size: few
J: TRBJ1-4
V: TRBV15
DNA: TGTGCCACCATAGCGGGGAGGAGTGAAAAACTGTTTTTT
CDR3: CATIAGRSEKLFF

D: NA
size: NA
J: TRBJ1-1
V: TRBV5-6
DNA: TGTGCCAGCAGATATTACAGGGTCGCCACTGAAGCTTTCTTT
CDR3: CASRYYRVATEAFF

D: NA
size: few
J: TRBJ2-3
V: TRBV10-3
DNA: TGTGCCATCAGTGGAACTGTAGGACAGATTAGCACAGATACGCAGTATTTT
CDR3: CAISGTVGQISTDTQYF

D: NA
size: few
J: TRBJ2-1
V: TRBV12-3/TRBV12-4
DNA: TGTGCCAGCAGTTTAAGTGGGCCGGGTGAGCAGTTCTTC
CDR3: CASSLSGPGEQFF

D: TRBD2
size: NA
J: TRBJ2-7
V: TRBV12-3/TRBV12-4
DNA: TGTGCCAGCAGTTTTGGACTAGCGGGGCCTCAGTACTTC
CDR3: CASSFGLAGPQYF

D: NA
size: NA
J: TRBJ2-5
V: TRBV6-1
DNA: TGTGCCAGCAGGCGACTAGTCCAAGAGACCCAGTACTTC
CDR3: CASRRLVQETQYF

D: TRBD2
size: NA
J: TRBJ2-7
V: TRBV9
DNA: TGTGCCAGCAGCGGAGGGACTAGCCGCTCCTACGAGCAGTACTTC
CDR3: CASSGGTSRSYEQYF

D: NA
size: few
J: TRBJ1-1
V: TRBV6-5
DNA: TGTGCCAGCAGTTACTCCGCTGTGGGCACTGAAGCTTTCTTT
CDR3: CASSYSAVGTEAFF

D: TRBD1
size: NA
J: TRBJ1-1
V: TRBV5-1
DNA: TGCGCCAGCAGCGGGAGACAGGGGGTGAACACTGAAGCTTTCTTT
CDR3: CASSGRQGVNTEAFF

D: NA
size: many
J: TRBJ1-2
V: TRBV20-1
DNA: TGCAGTGCTAGGGAGATGCAGGGGTACGGCTACACCTTC
CDR3: CSAREMQGYGYTF

D: NA
size: many
J: TRBJ2-1
V: TRBV5-1
DNA: TGCGCCAGCACAAGCCCCTACCTAAATGAGCAGTTCTTC
CDR3: CASTSPYLNEQFF

D: NA
size: few
J: TRBJ2-6
V: TRBV4-2
DNA: TGTGCCAGCAGCCGGGCAGGGGCCAACGTCCTGACTTTC
CDR3: CASSRAGANVLTF